The entry below gives a single TCR beta chain sequence along with its context. Its specificity is not known. Alongside a J-beta primer mix, a sample-barcoded 5' primer served in a second PCR lasting roughly 6 to 12 cycles. TCRdb reanalysed the 5' RACE reads using MiXCR and keeps one entry per CDR3 protein. Of 1.5 million or so distinct CDR3 sequences listed, 35% to 45% are singletons. Aged roughly 6 to 100, donors were systemically healthy Caucasians from Russia. The data were obtained in a study of blood T cells in healthy people across ages. Study conclusions and caveats: Diversity of TCR beta per million T cells declined in a roughly linear way with age.

Trimming removed 1 base from V and 2 bases from J, with 12 bases in between. Germline CDR1 and CDR2: SGHTA and FQGNSA. This CDR3 comprises 15 residues. The J gene is TRBJ2-7, the V gene TRBV7-2, with D uncertain. The source of this sequence is a woman aged 18 to 35 in good health. The sequenced material came from blood. CDR3 region: CASSLVGIGPYEQYF. The CDR3 DNA sequence: TGTGCCAGCAGCTTAGTTGGGATAGGCCCCTACGAGCAGTACTTC.